The next 7 T cell receptor beta chains were all read from a single sample in a study of radiation and T cells in renal cell carcinoma. Using immunoSEQ multiplex PCR, the repertoire was profiled, and TCRdb retains in-frame clones only, with some absent. The data contain nearly 20,000 clones, 60% to 75% of them singletons. Treatment indicated: 15 Gy SBRT to primary tumor, nephrectomy 4 weeks later. The sample here was tumor tissue, taken from a patient whose treatment included radiotherapy and nephrectomy. Receptor source: a woman aged 65 to 85 with renal cell carcinoma.

The CDR3 is CASNQNAVNTEAFF. CDR3 sequence (DNA): TGCGCCAGCAACCAAAACGCAGTGAACACTGAAGCTTTCTTT. The V call is TRBV5-1, the J call TRBJ1-1; unclear D gene. V lost 6 bases, J lost 0 bases, and 12 bases lay in between. Germline V gene sequence: CDR1 SGHRS, CDR2 YFSETQ. The CDR3 extends over 14 amino acids.

This chain connects TRBV7-9 to TRBJ1-2; TRBD1 matches at 9 bases. In germline, CDR1 is SEHNR, CDR2 FQNEAQ (reference sequence). This CDR3 comprises 16 residues. Germline trimming cut 5 bases from V and 1 base from J; bases unmatched to any gene: 8. DNA for the CDR3: TGTGCCAGCAGCGACAGGGGGATGGGGATTAACTATGGCTACACCTTC. It codes for CASSDRGMGINYGYTF. The entire variable domain, with the rest obtained from reference TRBV7-9 and TRBJ1-2, is as follows: DTGVSQNPRHKITKRGQNVTFRCDPISEHNRLYWYRQTLGQGPEFLTYFQNEAQLEKSRLLSDRFSAERPKGSFSTLEIQRTEQGDSAMYLCASSDRGMGINYGYTFGSGTRLTVV.

CDR3 sequence (DNA): TGTGCCACCAGCAGAGGGTCTAGCCGGGAGACCCAGTACTTC. As protein: CATSRGSSRETQYF. J is TRBJ2-5 and V is TRBV15; D might be TRBD2 (5 bases). Deletions cut 1 base from V and 5 bases from J, with 11 bases between. Germline-derived CDR1 and CDR2 are LNHNV and YYDKDF (reference sequence). The CDR3 contains 14 residues. Full variable domain (missing parts from reference TRBV15 and TRBJ2-5): DAMVIQNPRYQVTQFGKPVTLSCSQTLNHNVMYWYQQKSSQAPKLLFHYYDKDFNNEADTPDNFQSRRPNTSFCFLDIRSPGLGDTAMYLCATSRGSSRETQYFGPGTRLLVL.

The gene calls are TRBV27 and TRBJ2-7; possibly TRBD1 or TRBD2 for D (5 bases each). Germline V lookup: CDR1 MNHEY, CDR2 SMNVEV (reference sequence). The ends were cut back, 4 bases at V and 0 bases at J, with 16 bases in the middle. The CDR3 is 16 residues long. The CDR3: CASSSQGASYSYEQYF. CDR3 coding DNA: TGTGCCAGCAGTTCCCAAGGGGCTAGCTACTCCTACGAGCAGTACTTC.

For the CDR3, the DNA is TGTGCCAGCTCAGGGGGCTCGGAGGCGGCTGAAGCTTTCTTT. It is translated as CASSGGSEAAEAFF. The V and J genes are TRBV25-1 and TRBJ1-1, with 8 nucleotides matching TRBD1. Germline loops: CDR1 MGHDK, CDR2 SYGVNS. CDR3 length: 14 amino acids. Trimming took 8 bases from V and 6 from J; bases not matched to a gene: 11.

The J gene is TRBJ2-3, the V gene TRBV5-4; D gene unclear. V shed 0 bases and J shed 1 base, with 12 bases lying between them. The CDR3 spans 16 residues. Looked up from germline, CDR1 is SGHNT and CDR2 is YYREEE (reference sequence). The DNA for the CDR3 is TGTGCCAGCAGCTTGGTTTCTTTACGAGGCACAGATACGCAGTATTTT. It translates to CASSLVSLRGTDTQYF. The whole variable domain, remainder taken from reference TRBV5-4 and TRBJ2-3, is ETGVTQSPTHLIKTRGQQVTLRCSSQSGHNTVSWYQQALGQGPQFIFQYYREEENGRGNFPPRFSGLQFPNYSSELNVNALELDDSALYLCASSLVSLRGTDTQYFGPGTRLTVL.

The gene calls are TRBV5-1 and TRBJ2-1; 7 positions match TRBD1. This CDR3 is 13 amino acids long. J gave up 7 bases and V 4 bases, and 5 bases lay outside the gene matches. The V gene's germline CDR1 is SGHRS and CDR2 YFSETQ. DNA of the CDR3: TGCGCCAGCAGCGAGGGGGCTAAAAATGAGCAGTTCTTC. It encodes CASSEGAKNEQFF. The full variable domain, with the rest looked up from reference TRBV5-1 and TRBJ2-1, is KAGVTQTPRYLIKTRGQQVTLSCSPISGHRSVSWYQQTPGQGLQFLFEYFSETQRNKGNFPGRFSGRQFSNSRSEMNVSTLELGDSALYLCASSEGAKNEQFFGPGTRLTVL.